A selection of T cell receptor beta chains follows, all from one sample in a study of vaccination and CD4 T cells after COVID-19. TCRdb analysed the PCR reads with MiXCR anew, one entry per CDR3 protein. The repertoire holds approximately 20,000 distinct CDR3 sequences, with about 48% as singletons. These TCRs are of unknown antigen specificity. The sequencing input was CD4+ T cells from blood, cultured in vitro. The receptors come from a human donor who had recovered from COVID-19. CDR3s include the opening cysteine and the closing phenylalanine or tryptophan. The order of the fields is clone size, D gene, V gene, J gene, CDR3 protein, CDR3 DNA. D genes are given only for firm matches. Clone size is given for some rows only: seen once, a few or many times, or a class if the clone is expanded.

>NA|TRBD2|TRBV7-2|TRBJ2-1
CASSLGTSSYNEQFF
TGTGCCAGCAGCTTGGGGACTAGCTCCTACAATGAGCAGTTCTTC
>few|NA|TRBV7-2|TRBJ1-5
CASSASNDQPQHF
TGTGCCAGCAGCGCCTCTAACGATCAGCCCCAGCATTTT
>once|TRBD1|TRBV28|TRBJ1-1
CAAGQGWTEAFF
TGTGCCGCGGGACAGGGTTGGACTGAAGCTTTCTTT
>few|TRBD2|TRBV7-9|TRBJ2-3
CASSTLPRGGADTQYF
TGTGCCAGCAGCACCCTTCCGCGCGGGGGAGCAGATACGCAGTATTTT
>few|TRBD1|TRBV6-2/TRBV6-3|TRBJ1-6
CASSPGQGDLPLHF
TGTGCCAGCAGTCCGGGACAGGGAGACCTCCCCCTCCACTTT
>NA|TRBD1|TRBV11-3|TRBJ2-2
CASSLEPLGQGATGELFF
TGTGCCAGCAGCTTAGAACCGTTGGGACAGGGGGCAACCGGGGAGCTGTTTTTT
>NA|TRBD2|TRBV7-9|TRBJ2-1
CASSLEGTSGEQFF
TGTGCCAGCAGCTTAGAAGGGACTAGCGGTGAGCAGTTCTTC
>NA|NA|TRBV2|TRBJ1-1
CASSDRRTEAFF
TGTGCCAGCAGTGATCGAAGAACTGAAGCTTTCTTT
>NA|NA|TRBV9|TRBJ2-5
CASSVDGLGHKETQYF
TGTGCCAGCAGCGTAGATGGGTTAGGGCATAAAGAGACCCAGTACTTC
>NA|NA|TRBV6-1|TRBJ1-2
CASSDKNYGYTF
TGTGCCAGCAGTGACAAAAACTATGGCTACACCTTC
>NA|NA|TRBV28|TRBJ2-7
CASSTPVPLTGNSPYEQYF
TGTGCCAGCAGCACCCCGGTGCCATTGACAGGTAATAGTCCCTACGAGCAGTACTTC
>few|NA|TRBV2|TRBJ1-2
CASSGQGTSYGYTF
TGTGCCAGCAGTGGGCAAGGGACCTCCTATGGCTACACCTTC
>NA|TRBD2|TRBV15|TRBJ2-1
CATSRAGTSGYNEQFF
TGTGCCACCAGCAGAGCCGGGACTAGCGGATACAATGAGCAGTTCTTC
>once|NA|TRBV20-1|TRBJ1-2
CNARAPGSLSGYTF
TGCAATGCTAGAGCGCCGGGATCTCTAAGTGGCTACACCTTC
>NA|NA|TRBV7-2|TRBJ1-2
CASSLALLQVNYGYTF
TGTGCCAGCAGCTTAGCTCTTCTCCAAGTTAACTATGGCTACACCTTC
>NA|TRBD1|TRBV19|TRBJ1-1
CASSIQGAAEAFF
TGTGCCAGTAGTATACAGGGGGCGGCTGAAGCTTTCTTT
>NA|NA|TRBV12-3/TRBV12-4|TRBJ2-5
CASTDYLAPETQYF
TGTGCCAGCACCGATTATCTAGCGCCGGAGACCCAGTACTTC
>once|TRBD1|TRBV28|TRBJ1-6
CASSPGDRDSPLHF
TGTGCCAGCAGTCCAGGGGACAGGGATTCACCCCTCCACTTT
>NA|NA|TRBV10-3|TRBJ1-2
CAIRGPNGYTF
TGTGCCATCAGGGGACCGAACGGCTACACCTTC
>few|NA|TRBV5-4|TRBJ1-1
CASSPLRGGLNTEAFF
TGTGCCAGCAGCCCCCTCCGGGGGGGCCTGAACACTGAAGCTTTCTTT
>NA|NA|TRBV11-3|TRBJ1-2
CASSNRKSGGYGYTF
TGTGCCAGCAGCAACCGGAAATCGGGGGGCTATGGCTACACCTTC
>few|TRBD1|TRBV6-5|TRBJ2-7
CASSYQTGNEQYF
TGTGCCAGCAGTTACCAGACAGGGAACGAGCAGTACTTC
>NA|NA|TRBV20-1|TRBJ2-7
CSAKRGPSLSYEQYF
TGCAGTGCCAAACGAGGACCATCTCTCTCCTACGAGCAGTACTTC
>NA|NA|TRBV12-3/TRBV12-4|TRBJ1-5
CASSPGLQPQHF
TGTGCCAGCAGTCCCGGCCTTCAGCCCCAGCATTTT
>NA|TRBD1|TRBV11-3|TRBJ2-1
CASSSDRGPYNEQFF
TGTGCCAGCAGTTCTGACAGGGGGCCCTACAATGAGCAGTTCTTC
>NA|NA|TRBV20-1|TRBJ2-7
CSARPIGVRGYEQYF
TGCAGTGCTAGGCCAATCGGGGTCAGAGGCTACGAGCAGTACTTC
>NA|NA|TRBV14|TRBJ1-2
CASSQSGYGYTF
TGTGCCAGCAGCCAATCAGGGTACGGCTACACCTTC
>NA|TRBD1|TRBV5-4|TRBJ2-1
CASSLDEGTGEQFF
TGTGCCAGCAGCTTAGATGAGGGGACAGGGGAGCAGTTCTTC
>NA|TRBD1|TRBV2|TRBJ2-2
CASSAGGNTGELFF
TGTGCCAGCAGTGCAGGGGGGAACACCGGGGAGCTGTTTTTT
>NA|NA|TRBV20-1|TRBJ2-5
CSGSRTSQETQYF
TGCAGTGGAAGCCGCACTTCCCAAGAGACCCAGTACTTC
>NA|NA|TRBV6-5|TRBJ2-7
CASSYPRGSTYEQYF
TGTGCCAGCAGTTACCCCCGAGGGAGTACCTACGAGCAGTACTTC
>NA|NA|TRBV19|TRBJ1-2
CASSVGTINNYGYTF
TGTGCCAGTAGTGTCGGGACGATTAATAACTATGGCTACACCTTC
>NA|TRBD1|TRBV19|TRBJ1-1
CASSFDRVGTEAFF
TGTGCCAGTAGTTTCGACAGGGTTGGAACTGAAGCTTTCTTT
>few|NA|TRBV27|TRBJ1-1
CASSTIRDGLSEAFF
TGTGCCAGCAGTACGATCCGGGACGGACTGTCTGAAGCTTTCTTT
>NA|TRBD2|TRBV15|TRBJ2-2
CATSRDLAGGGVGELFF
TGTGCCACCAGCAGAGATTTGGCGGGAGGGGGAGTCGGGGAGCTGTTTTTT
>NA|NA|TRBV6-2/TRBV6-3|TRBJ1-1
CASSWRGQTEAFF
TGTGCCAGCAGTTGGCGGGGGCAAACTGAAGCTTTCTTT
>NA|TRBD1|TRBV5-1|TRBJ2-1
CASSFGGQGAQEQFF
TGCGCCAGCAGCTTCGGGGGACAGGGGGCCCAGGAGCAGTTCTTC
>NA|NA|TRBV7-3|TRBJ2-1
CASSLISGPYNEQFF
TGTGCCAGCAGCTTAATTTCAGGACCCTACAATGAGCAGTTCTTC
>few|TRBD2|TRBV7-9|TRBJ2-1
CASSSRLAGNNEQFF
TGTGCCAGCAGCTCCCGACTAGCGGGGAACAATGAGCAGTTCTTC
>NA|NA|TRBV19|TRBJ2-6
CASSRRVDGANVLTF
TGTGCCAGTAGTAGGCGGGTAGACGGGGCCAACGTCCTGACTTTC
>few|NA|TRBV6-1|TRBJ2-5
CASSESVAPNPKETQYF
TGTGCCAGCAGTGAATCCGTTGCCCCCAACCCCAAAGAGACCCAGTACTTC
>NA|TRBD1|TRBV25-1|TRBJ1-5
CASSAQRDRVSPSNQPQHF
TGTGCCAGCAGTGCCCAGAGGGACAGGGTCTCCCCTAGCAATCAGCCCCAGCATTTT
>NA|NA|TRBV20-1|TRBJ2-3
CSAERQPRDTQYF
TGCAGTGCTGAGAGACAGCCTCGGGATACGCAGTATTTT
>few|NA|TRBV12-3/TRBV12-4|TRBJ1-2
CASSATTVRGYTF
TGTGCCAGCAGTGCAACGACAGTTCGTGGCTACACCTTC
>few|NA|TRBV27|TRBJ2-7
CASSLAGTYEQYF
TGTGCCAGCAGTTTAGCCGGAACCTACGAGCAGTACTTC
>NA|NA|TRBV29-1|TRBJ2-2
CSADLSTGELFF
TGCAGCGCGGACTTGAGCACCGGGGAGCTGTTTTTT
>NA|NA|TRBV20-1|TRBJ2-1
CSASQVDNEQFF
TGCAGTGCTAGCCAGGTTGACAATGAGCAGTTCTTC
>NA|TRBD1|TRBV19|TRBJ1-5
CASRYGGTGGNQPQHF
TGTGCCAGTAGATACGGAGGGACAGGGGGCAATCAGCCCCAGCATTTT
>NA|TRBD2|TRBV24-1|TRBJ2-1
CATSAASGSYNEQFF
TGTGCCACCAGTGCGGCTAGCGGGTCATACAATGAGCAGTTCTTC